This entry features one T cell receptor beta chain sequence. What it binds is unknown. CDR1 and CDR2 from the germline V gene are MNHEY and SMNVEV (reference sequence). CDR3 length equals 14 residues. The V gene end was trimmed by 3 bases and the J gene end by 6 bases; junction bases not matched to a gene: 0. These data originate in a study of early stage breast cancer tumors. Overall study: ER+/PR+/HER2- status applied to about 70% of the 16 invasive breast tumors.

General study points: Tumors had approximately 2.6-fold higher T cell density and higher clonality than adjacent normal breast tissue. Chain pairing and CD4, CD8 or FOXP3 expression were not captured. Enriched TCRB sequences shared across patients were mostly commonly generated sequences.

Repertoires were generated with immunoSEQ multiplex PCR, while TCRdb's copy carries only in-frame clones and drops some. The sample has 25,000 to 30,000 clones; around 70% are singletons. The gene calls are TRBV27 and TRBJ2-1; 12 bases are a match to TRBD2. Sequencing used blood. This sequence originates from a person in their fifties with breast cancer. The CDR3 sequence is CASSLGLAGNEQFF. CDR3 bases: TGTGCCAGCAGTTTGGGACTAGCGGGCAATGAGCAGTTCTTC.